The clone carrying this TCR beta chain was observed a few times. These data come from a study of blood T cell repertoires in COVID-19. On the study more broadly: Nucleic acid was either cDNA or gDNA, and it came from T cells, B-cell-depleted T cells, or PBMCs.

In the original workflow: For nucleated cells, counts were estimated from reference gene primer amplification. Clones were read by immunoSEQ multiplex PCR, and TCRdb kept only the in-frame ones, dropping some. The DNA gave D and trimming, while V, J and clone size come from that table. Found here are about 130,000 clones, about 70% of them singletons; the top ten hold about 1.9%. From germline, CDR1 is SGHRS and CDR2 YFSETQ. Trimming stripped 4 bases from V and 5 bases from J, with 12 bases between. The length of the CDR3 is 13 residues. This rearrangement joins TRBV5-1 to TRBJ1-1, with D possibly being TRBD1 (6 bases). Material: peripheral blood. The TCR comes from a woman aged 70 to 79 with acute or convalescent COVID-19. The CDR3 sequence: CASSAQGGTEAFF. The CDR3 nucleotides read TGCGCCAGCAGCGCACAGGGTGGAACTGAAGCTTTCTTT.